This T cell receptor beta chain is drawn from a study of neoadjuvant anti-PD-1 for oral cavity cancer. About the research overall: Most patients had three to four biweekly doses of 3 mg/kg nivolumab before resection. Patients without progression got a fourth dose around day 43.

Germline V CDR1 and CDR2: MDHEN, SYDVKM. This CDR3 is 22 amino acids long. The V and J ends lost 3 bases and 3 bases, in that order; junction bases with no gene match: 23. These newly diagnosed stage II-IVA oral cavity squamous cell carcinoma patients had no prior systemic or radiation treatment. These oral cavity squamous cell carcinomas were HPV-negative and locally advanced. Using immunoSEQ multiplex PCR, the repertoire was profiled, and TCRdb retains in-frame clones only, with some absent. The repertoire holds about 14,000 clones, with around 62% as singletons. The rearrangement links TRBV28 to TRBJ2-3, with 11 bases matching TRBD2. The receptor was isolated from a person aged 40-85 years with oral cavity squamous cell carcinoma. The sequenced sample was PBMCs, obtained before nivolumab (anti-PD-1) treatment. The CDR3 loop reads CASSFPPFVAGGPRVRTDTQYF. The CDR3 DNA reads TGTGCCAGCAGTTTTCCCCCCTTTGTAGCGGGAGGGCCAAGGGTTAGAACAGATACGCAGTATTTT.